These 28 T cell receptor beta chains share one sample of origin, sequenced in a study of blood T cell repertoires in COVID-19. Repertoires were generated with immunoSEQ multiplex PCR, while TCRdb's copy carries only in-frame clones and drops some. The sample holds roughly 250,000 clones, 84% seen once. Sample: peripheral blood. These receptors originate from a man in his fifties with active or convalescent COVID-19.

In regard to this clone: One end of the junction does not line up with germline, which may come from a read error. The chain employs TRBV6-1 and TRBJ2-3, with 7 bases matching TRBD2. The CDR3 consists of 16 residues. The V gene's germline CDR1 is MNHNS and CDR2 SASEGT. The CDR3 protein is CANSGGDYSPTDTQYF. DNA of the CDR3: TGTGCCAACAGTGGAGGGGACTACAGTCCCACAGATACGCAGTATTTT.

This clone occurred a few times. The chain carries TRBV5-1 and TRBJ1-5; tentatively, D is TRBD1 (5 bases). The CDR3 has 15 amino acids. Per the germline V gene, CDR1 is SGHRS and CDR2 is YFSETQ. Trimming left V 1 base short and J 0 bases short, with 8 bases between. The DNA for the CDR3 is TGCGCCAGCAGCTTGTCCAGGGTTAGCAATCAGCCCCAGCATTTT. Its protein product is CASSLSRVSNQPQHF.

The genes are TRBV7-3 and TRBJ1-1; 9 nucleotides match TRBD1. CDR1 SGHTA and CDR2 FQGTGA come from the germline V gene. V lost 4 bases, J lost 3 bases, and 6 bases stayed unmatched. The CDR3 sequence is 15 residues long. CDR3 amino acids: CASSSGTGSDTEAFF. In DNA, the CDR3 is TGTGCCAGCAGCTCCGGGACAGGGTCCGACACTGAAGCTTTCTTT.

This clone has just a few counts. The chain uses TRBV28 and TRBJ2-2; 9 bases are a match to TRBD2. The CDR3 extends over 17 amino acids. In germline, CDR1 is MDHEN, CDR2 SYDVKM. The J segment lost 0 bases and the V segment lost 6 bases, leaving 8 bases of the junction unmatched. In DNA, the CDR3 is TGTGCCAGCAGCGCCCCTACTAGCGGGCCGAACACCGGGGAGCTGTTTTTT. Its protein is CASSAPTSGPNTGELFF. The full variable domain, completed using reference TRBV28 and TRBJ2-2, is DVKVTQSSRYLVKRTGEKVFLECVQDMDHENMFWYRQDPGLGLRLIYFSYDVKMKEKGDIPEGYSVSREKKERFSLILESASTNQTSMYLCASSAPTSGPNTGELFFGEGSRLTVL.

This chain connects TRBV2 to TRBJ1-1, with D possibly being TRBD1 (6 bases). The CDR3 runs 16 residues. Germline V gene data show CDR1 as SNHLY and CDR2 as FYNNEI. The germline V and J ends were trimmed by 3 bases and 4 bases, with 18 bases remaining between them. The CDR3 region is CASSEKTGPSGTEAFF. The CDR3 DNA reads as TGTGCCAGCAGTGAGAAGACAGGCCCGAGCGGCACTGAAGCTTTCTTT.

The gene calls are TRBV2 and TRBJ2-5; 10 bases align to TRBD1. Trimming removed 2 bases from V and 4 bases from J; junction bases left unmatched: 4. The CDR3 contains 15 residues. Germline assignment: CDR1 SNHLY and CDR2 FYNNEI. CDR3 nucleotides: TGTGCCAGCAGTGAACCGACAGGGGGCATAGAGACCCAGTACTTC. Encoded protein: CASSEPTGGIETQYF.

This chain uses TRBV7-9 with TRBJ2-1; 9 nucleotides match TRBD1. Germline CDR1 and CDR2: SEHNR and FQNEAQ (reference sequence). V was clipped by 5 bases and J by 6 bases; unmatched bases: 2. This CDR3 is built from 13 residues. The CDR3 nucleotides are TGTGCCAGCAGCCTACAGGGGGCCAATGAGCAGTTCTTC. Residues: CASSLQGANEQFF.

The chain has TRBV27 and TRBJ2-5; D remains ambiguous. V was shortened by 2 bases and J by 2 bases, with 15 bases between the two germline ends. Germline V lookup: CDR1 MNHEY, CDR2 SMNVEV (reference sequence). This CDR3 contains 16 residues. CDR3 sequence reads: CASSLTMGPAQETQYF. CDR3 DNA sequence: TGTGCCAGCAGTTTAACCATGGGCCCCGCGCAAGAGACCCAGTACTTC.

V usage is TRBV5-1 and J usage is TRBJ2-3; 12 positions match TRBD2. This CDR3 contains 16 residues. The germline V gene encodes CDR1 SGHRS and CDR2 YFSETQ. V was pared by 0 bases and J by 8 bases, with 7 bases of the junction left unmatched. CDR3: CASSLDPSGGARTQYF. The CDR3 DNA sequence: TGCGCCAGCAGCTTGGATCCTAGCGGGGGGGCCCGTACGCAGTATTTT.

This clone was detected only once. The chain links TRBV3-1 (or the pseudogene TRBV3-2) to TRBJ2-7, with TRBD1 matching over 7 bases. The CDR3 loop spans 14 amino acids. Germline CDR1 reads LGHDT; CDR2 reads YNNKEL (reference sequence). V shed 2 bases and J 4 bases; nucleotides not matched to a gene: 5. CDR3 residues: CASSQSTGQYEQYF. In DNA, the CDR3 is TGTGCCAGCAGCCAATCGACAGGGCAGTACGAGCAGTACTTC.

The chain couples TRBV19 to TRBJ1-1, with 7 bases identical to TRBD1. V gave up 5 bases and J gave up 2 bases; unmatched junction bases: 8. The CDR3 has 15 amino acids. The germline V gene has CDR1 LNHDA and CDR2 SQIVND (reference sequence). CDR3: CASSYPQGINTEAFF. DNA of the CDR3: TGTGCCAGTAGTTATCCACAGGGGATTAACACTGAAGCTTTCTTT. The full variable domain, rest sourced from reference TRBV19 and TRBJ1-1, is DGGITQSPKYLFRKEGQNVTLSCEQNLNHDAMYWYRQDPGQGLRLIYYSQIVNDFQKGDIAEGYSVSREKKESFPLTVTSAQKNPTAFYLCASSYPQGINTEAFFGQGTRLTVV.

V is TRBV11-3 and J is TRBJ2-2; D uncertain. The germline V gene has CDR1 SGHNT and CDR2 YENEEA. CDR3 length: 15 residues. V was clipped by 0 bases and J by 3 bases, with 8 bases between them. Here the CDR3 DNA reads TGTGCCAGCAGCTTAGATGGCCACGACACCGGGGAGCTGTTTTTT. Translation: CASSLDGHDTGELFF.

This chain uses TRBV19 with TRBJ1-5, with 7 bases lining up with TRBD1. V lost 7 bases to trimming and J lost 5 bases; unmatched junction nucleotides: 8. This CDR3 comprises 14 residues. Germline CDR1 LNHDA, CDR2 SQIVND (reference sequence). The CDR3 sequence: CASKRKGADQPQHF. CDR3 nucleotides: TGTGCCAGTAAACGCAAGGGGGCCGATCAGCCCCAGCATTTT.

The V call is TRBV21-1, the J call TRBJ1-3; no check of the table's D call, TRBD1, against the DNA was made. TRBV21-1 constitutes a pseudogene. The CDR3 is made up of 20 amino acids. CDR3 loop: CASSLLIAWVGQVSGNTIYF. As DNA, the CDR3 is TGTGCCAGCAGCCTACTTATCGCGTGGGTAGGACAGGTCTCTGGAAACACCATATATTTT.

The V call is TRBV5-4, the J call TRBJ2-7, with a tentative D call TRBD1 (6 bases). V was clipped by 4 bases and J by 3 bases, with 14 bases between them. The CDR3 covers 14 residues. Germline CDR1 and CDR2: SGHNT and YYREEE (reference sequence). CDR3 region: CASSPGQLNYEQYF. The CDR3, as DNA: TGTGCCAGCAGCCCCGGACAGTTAAACTACGAGCAGTACTTC.

The gene calls are TRBV6-5 and TRBJ1-1, with a weak D call TRBD1 (6 bases). The CDR3 extends over 12 amino acids. V lost 10 bases and J lost 8, with 17 bases in between. Germline V gene sequence: CDR1 MNHEY, CDR2 SVGAGI. This chain's CDR3 is CATTRGNKEAFF. In nucleotides, the CDR3 is TGTGCCACGACCAGGGGTAATAAGGAAGCTTTCTTT.

The chain uses TRBV5-1 and TRBJ1-1; possible D gene TRBD1, 6 bases. This CDR3 region has 15 residues. The germline CDR1 and CDR2 sequences are SGHRS and YFSETQ. The germline V and J ends were trimmed by 5 bases and 4 bases, with 18 bases remaining between them. The CDR3 nucleotides read TGCGCCAGCAGATCTACAGCAGGGGCAGGCACTGAAGCTTTCTTT. Its translation: CASRSTAGAGTEAFF.

Comments on this clone: Other DNA sequences in the sample encode the same CDR3. CDR3 loop: CASSLGGGGNPLTGYTF. The CDR3 region has the DNA TGTGCCAGCAGCTTGGGCGGGGGGGGGAACCCCCTCACTGGCTACACCTTC. V is TRBV5-4 and J is TRBJ1-2; D perhaps matches TRBD1 (5 bases). This CDR3 spans 17 amino acids. Trimming took off 0 bases at V and 7 bases at J, with 22 bases between the two ends. CDR1 is SGHNT and CDR2 is YYREEE in the germline V gene (reference sequence).

This clone was recorded a few times. This rearrangement joins TRBV7-8 to TRBJ1-2; 8 bases match TRBD1. CDR3 length: 13 residues. Germline V CDR1 and CDR2: SGHVS, FQNEAQ. The V segment lost 5 bases and the J segment 6 bases; nucleotides outside the gene matches: 5. The CDR3: CASSVRTGHGYTF. DNA for the CDR3: TGTGCCAGCAGCGTACGGACAGGGCATGGCTACACCTTC.

The rearrangement uses TRBV5-1 and TRBJ2-2; maybe TRBD2 (5 bases). V was clipped by 4 bases and J by 5 bases, with 15 bases between them. The germline V gene has CDR1 SGHRS and CDR2 YFSETQ. This CDR3 has 15 amino acids. CDR3 residues: CASSPDRTGTGELFF. The CDR3 nucleotides read TGCGCCAGCAGCCCTGACCGGACTGGTACCGGGGAGCTGTTTTTT. The variable domain in full, with the rest retrieved from reference TRBV5-1 and TRBJ2-2, is KAGVTQTPRYLIKTRGQQVTLSCSPISGHRSVSWYQQTPGQGLQFLFEYFSETQRNKGNFPGRFSGRQFSNSRSEMNVSTLELGDSALYLCASSPDRTGTGELFFGEGSRLTVL.

This clone was detected once. The CDR3 coding sequence is TGTGCCAGCAGTGAAAGGGCCGACAGATGGGAGCAGTTCTTC. This encodes CASSERADRWEQFF. The chain has TRBV6-1 and TRBJ2-1; maybe TRBD1 (5 bases). This CDR3 is 14 amino acids long. The germline V gene has CDR1 MNHNS and CDR2 SASEGT. V shed 2 bases and J shed 10 bases, with 15 bases lying between them.

The table lists this clone with a few counts. The V gene is TRBV11-2, the J gene TRBJ1-1; D is undetermined. The V and J ends lost 3 bases and 0 bases respectively, with 5 bases between them. CDR1 and CDR2 from the germline V gene are SGHAT and FQNNGV. The CDR3 is made up of 13 amino acids. The CDR3 coding sequence is TGTGCCAGCAGCTTCCAGATGAACACTGAAGCTTTCTTT. It yields the protein CASSFQMNTEAFF.

The V call is TRBV30, the J call TRBJ2-1; 9 bases match TRBD2. After removal of 0 bases from V and 3 bases from J, the junction contained 3 bases not matched to a gene. This CDR3 comprises 15 residues. Germline lookup yields CDR1 GTSNPN and CDR2 SVGIG (reference sequence). Written as DNA, the CDR3 is TGTGCCTGGAGTGTAATAGCGGGGGACTACAATGAGCAGTTCTTC. Encoded protein: CAWSVIAGDYNEQFF.

The chain couples TRBV7-8 to TRBJ1-2; D is possibly TRBD1 (6 bases). The CDR3 is 14 residues long. V lost 1 base to trimming and J lost 6 bases, with 12 bases between them. CDR1 and CDR2 from the germline V gene are SGHVS and FQNEAQ. The DNA for the CDR3 is TGTGCCAGCAGCTTAGTAAGAGGGGGTCATGGCTACACCTTC. It codes for CASSLVRGGHGYTF.

The V and J genes are TRBV7-2 and TRBJ2-7; no firm D call. The CDR3 has 16 amino acids. Germline lookup yields CDR1 SGHTA and CDR2 FQGNSA. V lost 2 bases and J lost 1, with 15 bases in between. CDR3 loop: CASSLSPLLRSYEQYF. The CDR3 DNA sequence: TGTGCCAGCAGCTTATCCCCGCTCCTCCGGTCCTACGAGCAGTACTTC.

The count of this clone is one. This chain connects TRBV7-2 to TRBJ2-1; D call uncertain. The V gene lost 3 bases and the J gene lost 9 bases, with 12 bases spanning the gap. The CDR3 runs 13 residues. Germline CDR1 is SGHTA and CDR2 is FQGNSA. In DNA, the CDR3 is TGTGCCAGCAGCTTTAGGCTAGTTGGTGAGCAGTTCTTC. It is translated as CASSFRLVGEQFF.

This clone was seen a few times. The J gene is TRBJ1-5, the V gene TRBV6-5; D may be TRBD1 (5 bases). From germline, CDR1 is MNHEY and CDR2 SVGAGI. Trimming removed 5 bases at V and 10 bases at J, with 12 bases between. This CDR3 region has 12 residues. The CDR3 is CASSPRGGPQHF. Here the CDR3 DNA reads TGTGCCAGCAGTCCTCGGGGGGGTCCCCAGCATTTT.

This chain joins TRBV3-1 (or the pseudogene TRBV3-2) and TRBJ1-2; TRBD1 matches 9 bases. Trimming took 1 base from V and 2 from J; bases not matched to a gene: 5. The CDR3 totals 16 residues. The germline CDR1 and CDR2 sequences are LGHDT and YNNKEL (reference sequence). The CDR3 spells CASSQVLGTGNYGYTF. DNA of the CDR3: TGTGCCAGCAGCCAAGTTCTCGGGACAGGGAACTATGGCTACACCTTC.